This TCR beta chain was profiled in a study of post-analysis software for immune sequencing data. Background on the study: Progressive-relapsing, secondary progressive and relapsing-remitting multiple sclerosis were among the disease courses included.

Worth noting for this clonotype: Its target is not known.

Carried by the TCR beta cDNA libraries were unique molecular identifiers. T cells numbering about 0.85 to 11 million gave rise to a few hundred thousand cDNA molecules. From the PCR reads, TCRdb called clonotypes with MiXCR, one entry per CDR3 protein. The data show hundreds of thousands of distinct CDR3 sequences, over 30% seen once. The CDR3 contains 14 residues. Per the germline V gene, CDR1 is KGHDR and CDR2 is SFDVKD. V was shortened by 2 bases and J by 8 bases, with 13 bases between the two germline ends. Study results and limitations: A significant reduction in normalized Chao1 diversity was observed in multiple sclerosis patients versus controls. A handful of TRBV segments were significantly more frequent in patients than in controls. TRBV5-6, TRBV5-1 and TRBV20-1 were among these segments. F measure grouped same-batch samples tightly together.

The genes are TRBV24-1 and TRBJ2-3; no firm D call. The TCR originated in a girl aged 2 to 9 with multiple sclerosis. Sequenced input: blood. In DNA form, the CDR3 reads TGTGCCACCAGTGATTCAATAAGGGAATTTACGCAGTATTTT. Protein: CATSDSIREFTQYF.